This TCR beta chain is drawn from a study of T-cell memory formation after mild COVID-19. Looking at the study overall: TCR clusters showed largely donor specificity.

The CDR3 has 16 residues. CDR1 and CDR2 from the germline V gene are SEHNR and FQNEAQ (reference sequence). Trimming removed 5 bases from V and 1 base from J, with 17 bases in between. MiXCR was run by TCRdb on the 5' RACE reads, yielding one entry per CDR3 protein. The repertoire holds 250,000 to 300,000 distinct CDR3 sequences, with under 20% as singletons. The gene calls are TRBV7-9 and TRBJ1-1; D gene uncertain. The receptor's source is a man between 18 and 35 years old who had mild COVID-19 (a few samples of this study predate the infection). Cell type and time point are not known. Material for sequencing was PBMCs or a T cell subset sorted from them (not recorded which). The CDR3 DNA reads TGTGCCAGCAGCCGCGTCAGCACCGTAAGGAACACTGAAGCTTTCTTT. This codes for CASSRVSTVRNTEAFF.